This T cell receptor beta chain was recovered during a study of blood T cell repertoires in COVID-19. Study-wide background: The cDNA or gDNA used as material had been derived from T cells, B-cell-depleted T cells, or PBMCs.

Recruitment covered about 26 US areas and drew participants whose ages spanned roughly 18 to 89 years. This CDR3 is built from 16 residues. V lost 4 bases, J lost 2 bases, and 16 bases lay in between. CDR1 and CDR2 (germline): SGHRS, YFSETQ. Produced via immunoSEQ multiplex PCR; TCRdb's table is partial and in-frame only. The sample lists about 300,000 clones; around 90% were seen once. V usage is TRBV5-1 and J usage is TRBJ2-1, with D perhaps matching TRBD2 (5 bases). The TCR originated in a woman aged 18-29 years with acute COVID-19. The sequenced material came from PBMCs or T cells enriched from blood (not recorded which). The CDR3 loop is CASSMGGLKAYNEQFF. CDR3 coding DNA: TGCGCCAGCAGCATGGGCGGGTTAAAGGCCTACAATGAGCAGTTCTTC. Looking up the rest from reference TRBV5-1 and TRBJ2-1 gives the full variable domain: KAGVTQTPRYLIKTRGQQVTLSCSPISGHRSVSWYQQTPGQGLQFLFEYFSETQRNKGNFPGRFSGRQFSNSRSEMNVSTLELGDSALYLCASSMGGLKAYNEQFFGPGTRLTVL.